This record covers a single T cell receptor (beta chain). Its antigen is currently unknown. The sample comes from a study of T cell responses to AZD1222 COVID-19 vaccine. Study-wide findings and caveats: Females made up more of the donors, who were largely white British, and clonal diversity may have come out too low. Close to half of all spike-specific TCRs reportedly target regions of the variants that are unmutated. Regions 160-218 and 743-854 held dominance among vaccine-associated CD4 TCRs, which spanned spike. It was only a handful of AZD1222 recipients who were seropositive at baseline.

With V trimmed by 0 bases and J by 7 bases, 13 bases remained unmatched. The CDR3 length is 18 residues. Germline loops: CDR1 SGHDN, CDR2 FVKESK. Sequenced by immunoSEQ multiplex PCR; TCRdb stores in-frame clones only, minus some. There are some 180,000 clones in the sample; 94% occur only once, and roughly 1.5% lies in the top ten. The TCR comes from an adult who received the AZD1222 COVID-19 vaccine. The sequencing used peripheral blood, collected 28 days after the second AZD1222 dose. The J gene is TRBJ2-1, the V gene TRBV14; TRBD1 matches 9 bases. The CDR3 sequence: CASSQDRGQGTRWNEQFF. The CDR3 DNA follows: TGTGCCAGCAGCCAAGACCGCGGACAGGGGACTCGGTGGAATGAGCAGTTCTTC.